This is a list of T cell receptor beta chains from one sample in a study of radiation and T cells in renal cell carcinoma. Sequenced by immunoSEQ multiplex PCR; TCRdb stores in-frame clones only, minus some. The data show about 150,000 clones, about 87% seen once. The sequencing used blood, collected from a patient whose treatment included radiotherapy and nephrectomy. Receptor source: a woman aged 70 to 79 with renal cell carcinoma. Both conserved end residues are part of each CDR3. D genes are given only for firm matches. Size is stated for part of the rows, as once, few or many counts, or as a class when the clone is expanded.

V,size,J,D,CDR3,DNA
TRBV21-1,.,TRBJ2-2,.,CASTVPRGPHTGELFF,TGTGCCAGCACCGTACCCCGGGGTCCCCACACCGGGGAGCTGTTTTTT
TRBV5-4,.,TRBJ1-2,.,CASSSERTSGYTF,TGTGCCAGCAGCTCTGAGAGGACTAGCGGCTACACCTTC
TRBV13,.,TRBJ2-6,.,CASSLGGSGANVLTF,TGTGCCAGCAGCTTAGGGGGTTCTGGGGCCAACGTCCTGACTTTC
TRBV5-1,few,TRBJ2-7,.,CASKEDGTTYEQYF,TGCGCCAGCAAGGAAGACGGGACCACCTACGAGCAGTACTTC
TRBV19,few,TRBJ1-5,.,CASSMTPSGNQPQHF,TGTGCCAGTAGTATGACACCTTCGGGCAATCAGCCCCAGCATTTT
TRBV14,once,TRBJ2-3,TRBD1,CASSPGTGGPDTQYF,TGTGCCAGCAGCCCGGGGACAGGGGGCCCAGATACGCAGTATTTT
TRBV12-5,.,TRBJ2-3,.,CASGLSTSTDTQYF,TGTGCTAGTGGTTTGTCTACTAGCACAGATACGCAGTATTTT
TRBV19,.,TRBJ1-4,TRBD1,CASIKSTGVKEKLFF,TGTGCCAGTATCAAGTCGACAGGGGTAAAAGAAAAACTGTTTTTT
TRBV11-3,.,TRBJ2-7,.,CASSLDGYEQYF,TGTGCCAGCAGCTTGGACGGCTACGAGCAGTACTTC
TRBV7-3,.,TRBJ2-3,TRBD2,CASSLTPSGGADTQYF,TGTGCCAGCAGCTTAACGCCTAGCGGGGGGGCAGATACGCAGTATTTT
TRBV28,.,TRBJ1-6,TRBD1,CASSATRQGNSPLHF,TGTGCCAGCAGTGCGACTAGACAGGGGAATTCACCCCTCCACTTT
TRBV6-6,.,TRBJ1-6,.,CASSYSRGRDSPLHF,TGTGCCAGCAGTTACTCACGGGGCCGGGATTCACCCCTCCACTTT
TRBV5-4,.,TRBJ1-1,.,CACSWGVANTEAFF,TGTGCCTGCAGCTGGGGGGTTGCGAACACTGAAGCTTTCTTT
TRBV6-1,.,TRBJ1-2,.,CASSEVRDYGYTF,TGTGCCAGCAGTGAGGTCCGAGACTATGGCTACACCTTC
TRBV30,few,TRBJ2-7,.,CAWTRDRGAGEQYF,TGTGCCTGGACGAGGGATCGGGGGGCCGGGGAGCAGTACTTC
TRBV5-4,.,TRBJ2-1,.,CASSLEMNEQFF,TGTGCCAGCAGCTTGGAAATGAATGAGCAGTTCTTC
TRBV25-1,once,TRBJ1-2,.,CASSLDSLLEGYTF,TGTGCCAGCAGTCTAGACAGCCTCCTGGAGGGCTACACCTTC
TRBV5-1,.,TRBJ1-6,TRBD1,CASSLVQGGHNNSPLHF,TGCGCCAGCAGCTTGGTCCAGGGGGGTCACAATAATTCACCCCTCCACTTT
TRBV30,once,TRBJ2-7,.,CAWSQWGVPYEQYF,TGTGCCTGGAGTCAATGGGGGGTGCCCTACGAGCAGTACTTC
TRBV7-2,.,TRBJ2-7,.,CASSLSVGIYEQYF,TGTGCCAGCAGCTTATCGGTAGGCATCTACGAGCAGTACTTC
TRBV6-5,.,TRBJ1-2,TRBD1,CASSYPGQGTYGYTF,TGTGCCAGCAGTTACCCGGGACAGGGGACCTATGGCTACACCTTC
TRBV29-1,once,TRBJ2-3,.,CSVDKGTDTQYF,TGCAGCGTTGATAAGGGCACAGATACGCAGTATTTT
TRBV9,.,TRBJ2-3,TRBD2,CASSEGLTLDTQYF,TGTGCCAGCAGCGAGGGACTAACGTTAGATACGCAGTATTTT